Sequencing of this T cell receptor beta chain was carried out in a study of blood T cell repertoires in COVID-19 (dated by TCRdb to about 2020). Regarding the research as a whole: Samples covering the acute and convalescent phases of COVID-19 were provided by collaborators in the United States, Italy and Spain. Where available, HLA class I and class II types were obtained from metadata supplied by the sample provider rather than from assay-based typing. Subjects who had been exposed to COVID-19, were actively infected with it, or had recovered from it provided the deeply sampled blood TCRbeta repertoires that made up the dataset. The repertoires were released in a freely available public database intended as a resource for research on the immune response to SARS-CoV-2. Samples were obtained from the ongoing ImmuneRACE study (first 160 participants) and from over 1,000 subjects provided by 6 global collaborators. A de-identified subject ID, COVID-19 status, age in years and sex were almost always included in the sample metadata. The prospective study material was composed of cDNA or gDNA derived from T cells, B-cell-depleted T cells, or PBMCs. The investigation overall reported the following: Clinical and demographic metadata were provided uncurated, with the amount varying by source and participant.

TCRbeta CDR3 regions were amplified from genomic DNA by means of the immunoSEQ Assay, a bias-controlled multiplex PCR. Per the original workflow: The number of nucleated cells in each sample was estimated from the amplification of reference gene primers within the assay. To quantify the absolute abundance of each unique TCRbeta CDR3 rearrangement, sequence reads were collapsed and filtered. For each sample, productive Simpson clonality was calculated as the square root of Simpson's diversity index over productive rearrangements. This immuneACCESS table, as held by TCRdb, lists in-frame sequences with V and J called but not all clones. Of the missing ones, under half trace to an unresolved V gene in checked studies; the others have no known cause. The V and J calls and the clone size are those of that table, but D and trimming were determined from the DNA. The sample records roughly 190,000 clones, about 83% of which are singletons. Roughly 4.6% of the sample lies in the top ten.

Each collaborating institution followed its own protocols to collect whole blood in K2EDTA tubes. For TCRbeta analysis, collaborator samples were shipped as frozen whole blood, as isolated PBMCs, or as DNA extracted from either sample type. CDR1 and CDR2 (MNHEY, SMNVEV) derive from the germline V gene (reference sequence). The CDR3 spans 14 residues, from the cysteine through the phenylalanine. Solely the CDR3 DNA is kept, with 42 bases framed from the first base. Cut back by 4 bases and 4 bases, the V and J ends lie 11 bases apart. About this clone: Its antigen remains undetermined. Qualities for individual bases were not recorded, and no much larger clone is one base off.

Sequencing input: peripheral blood. The V and J genes are TRBV27 and TRBJ2-4, and the D gene may be TRBD1, 5 bases matching. The origin of this receptor is a woman in her sixties or seventies with active or convalescent COVID-19. In nucleotides, the sequence is TGTGCCAGCAGTTGGGGCAGGAGTAAAAACATTCAGTACTTC. It is translated as CASSWGRSKNIQYF.